The TCR beta chain described here comes from a study of shared clonotypes between healthy human individuals. For the study at large: Used for every donor were three CD4 naive, three CD4 memory, two CD8 naive and one CD8 memory plate.

Donors were healthy HIV-negative adults without recent acute infections or vaccinations. Every donor, a Caucasian adult, lived in Nashville, Tennessee. The method was immunoSEQ multiplex PCR; TCRdb's version includes in-frame clones alone and lacks a portion of them. The repertoire holds over 2 million clones, with just under 95% as singletons. Germline V lookup: CDR1 SGHTA, CDR2 FQGTGA. This CDR3 region has 15 residues. The V end lost 5 bases, the J end lost 4 bases, and 18 bases lay between the germline ends. The TCR originated in a young man in good health. Some clones in this sample may be carry-over from other donors' samples. Source material: naive CD4+ T cells from PBMCs. The subset is: CD45RA+ positively selected. This chain uses TRBV7-3 with TRBJ2-7; tentatively, D is TRBD2 (7 bases). CDR3 amino acids: CASSLRGAFLYEQYF. CDR3 sequence (DNA): TGTGCCAGCAGCCTCCGGGGGGCTTTCCTTTACGAGCAGTACTTC.